This passage covers 21 T cell receptor beta chains from one sample sequenced in a study of blood T cell repertoires in COVID-19. TCRdb's copy holds only in-frame clones and misses some; the assay was immunoSEQ multiplex PCR. This sample has 60,000 to 85,000 clones, with approximately 79% found just once. The sample was peripheral blood. All receptors come from a human donor with acute or convalescent COVID-19. The donor label of this sample is uncertain.

This chain links TRBV3-1 (or the pseudogene TRBV3-2) with TRBJ2-7; perhaps TRBD2 as D (6 bases). V was cut by 3 bases and J by 2 bases, with 8 bases left in between. Germline lookup yields CDR1 LGHDT and CDR2 YNNKEL (reference sequence). The CDR3 length is 13 residues. CDR3 sequence: CASSHSGPYEQYF. Written as DNA, the CDR3 is TGTGCCAGCAGCCACAGCGGGCCCTACGAGCAGTACTTC.

This chain uses TRBV18 with TRBJ1-1; TRBD1 aligns across 10 bases. V shed 8 bases, J shed 5 bases, and the junction held 5 bases outside the gene matches. The CDR3 consists of 13 residues. Germline-derived CDR1 and CDR2 are KGHSH and LQKENI. This CDR3 reads CASTRDRGTEAFF. In DNA, the CDR3 is TGTGCCAGCACCCGGGACAGGGGAACTGAAGCTTTCTTT.

This clone was seen a handful of times. The chain employs TRBV18 and TRBJ2-1; perhaps TRBD1 as D (6 bases). V shed 1 base and J shed 0 bases, with 10 bases lying between them. The germline CDR1 and CDR2 sequences are KGHSH and LQKENI. CDR3 length: 16 amino acids. CDR3 nucleotide sequence: TGTGCCAGCTCACCACTTGGACAGAGCTCCTACAATGAGCAGTTCTTC. It specifies CASSPLGQSSYNEQFF.

The chain has TRBV4-1 and TRBJ2-1; TRBD2 might be the D (5 bases). CDR3 length: 15 residues. The V gene lost 0 bases and the J gene lost 7 bases, with 13 bases spanning the gap. Per germline, CDR1 MGHRA and CDR2 YSYEKL. CDR3 sequence (DNA): TGCGCCAGCAGCCAAGAGGACTGGGCCGGGAATGAGCAGTTCTTC. Protein sequence: CASSQEDWAGNEQFF.

This chain joins TRBV7-8 and TRBJ1-5; TRBD1 matches 8 bases. The CDR3 runs 16 residues. Germline CDR1 is SGHVS and CDR2 is FQNEAQ. V gave up 5 bases and J gave up 3 bases; unmatched junction bases: 9. CDR3 coding DNA: TGTGCCAGCAGCCTTCGAGGGACAGGAAACAATCAGCCCCAGCATTTT. As protein: CASSLRGTGNNQPQHF. The entire variable domain, with the rest obtained from reference TRBV7-8 and TRBJ1-5, is as follows: GAGVSQSPRYKVAKRGQDVALRCDPISGHVSLFWYQQALGQGPEFLTYFQNEAQLDKSGLPSDRFFAERPEGSVSTLKIQRTQQEDSAVYLCASSLRGTGNNQPQHFGDGTRLSIL.

The chain is built from TRBV5-6 and TRBJ2-5; 7 positions match TRBD2. The J segment lost 4 bases and the V segment lost 4 bases, leaving 7 bases of the junction unmatched. This CDR3 spans 14 amino acids. Germline values: CDR1 SGHDT, CDR2 YYEEEE. The CDR3 DNA reads TGTGCCAGCAGCCGCAGCGGGGTCCGAGAGACCCAGTACTTC. Translated: CASSRSGVRETQYF.

This chain connects TRBV19 to TRBJ1-5; D is undetermined. Trimming removed 1 base at V and 5 bases at J, with 6 bases between. CDR1 is LNHDA, CDR2 SQIVND, per germline (reference sequence). This CDR3 has 13 amino acids. CDR3 sequence reads: CASSIVRYQPQHF. CDR3 DNA: TGTGCCAGTAGTATAGTCAGGTATCAGCCCCAGCATTTT.

J is TRBJ1-6 and V is TRBV14; D ambiguous. This CDR3 is 14 amino acids long. Trimming took off 4 bases at V and 7 bases at J, with 11 bases between the two ends. Germline V gene lookup returns CDR1 SGHDN and CDR2 FVKESK. Written as DNA, the CDR3 is TGTGCCAGCAGCCTCCGGGAAGGAAATTCACCCCTCCACTTT. This gives the protein CASSLREGNSPLHF.

About this clone itself: Other nucleotide sequences from this sample produce the same CDR3. This chain joins TRBV4-3 and TRBJ2-1, with 11 nucleotides matching TRBD2. CDR3 length: 16 residues. CDR1 LGHNA and CDR2 YSLEER come from the germline V gene. Trimming at V came to 4 bases and at J to 4 bases, leaving 6 bases not matched to a gene. As DNA, the CDR3 is TGCGCCAGCAGCCGCCAACTAGCGGGAGTTTACAATGAGCAGTTCTTC. Encoded protein: CASSRQLAGVYNEQFF.

The chain combines TRBV7-7 with TRBJ2-2; TRBD2 aligns across 12 bases. Trimming removed 5 bases from V and 7 bases from J; junction bases left unmatched: 11. This CDR3 contains 17 residues. CDR1 and CDR2 from the germline V gene are SSHAT and FNYEAQ (reference sequence). As DNA, the CDR3 is TGTGCCAGCAGCCCAAGACTAGCGGGAGCACTGGGCGGGGAGCTGTTTTTT. Translation gives CASSPRLAGALGGELFF. The entire variable domain, with the rest obtained from reference TRBV7-7 and TRBJ2-2, is as follows: GAGVSQSPRYKVTKRGQDVTLRCDPISSHATLYWYQQALGQGPEFLTYFNYEAQPDKSGLPSDRFSAERPEGSISTLTIQRTEQRDSAMYRCASSPRLAGALGGELFFGEGSRLTVL.

V and J are TRBV5-4 and TRBJ1-4, with D tentatively TRBD1 (5 bases). V was clipped by 4 bases and J by 3 bases, with 13 bases between them. This CDR3 spans 15 amino acids. Germline V CDR1 and CDR2: SGHNT, YYREEE (reference sequence). The DNA of the CDR3 is TGTGCCAGCAGCCCCGACAGTGAGGCTAATGAAAAACTGTTTTTT. Translated, it gives CASSPDSEANEKLFF.

This clone has only one observation. This rearrangement joins TRBV6-5 to TRBJ1-1; the D is unclear. The length of the CDR3 is 14 residues. V was clipped by 7 bases and J by 1 base, with 13 bases between them. Germline V gene lookup returns CDR1 MNHEY and CDR2 SVGAGI. CDR3 nucleotides: TGTGCCAGCATCCGAAGGAGCGGGAACACTGAAGCTTTCTTT. Translated: CASIRRSGNTEAFF.

There are a few counts of this clone. This rearrangement joins TRBV6-6 to TRBJ2-3, with 8 bases lining up with TRBD2. Germline V CDR1 and CDR2: MNHNY, SVGAGI (reference sequence). The CDR3 is 13 residues long. V dropped 7 bases and J dropped 5; count of bases not matched to a gene: 5. The CDR3 bases are TGTGCCAGCACTCGGGAGGGCCGAGATACGCAGTATTTT. This sequence encodes CASTREGRDTQYF.

This clone was found a few times. The chain employs TRBV28 and TRBJ1-5; D perhaps matches TRBD1 (5 bases). V shed 9 bases and J shed 2 bases, with 14 bases lying between them. CDR1 is MDHEN and CDR2 is SYDVKM in the germline V gene. The CDR3 extends over 14 amino acids. The CDR3 is CASAGLTRNQPQHF. CDR3 nucleotides: TGTGCCAGTGCGGGACTGACCCGCAATCAGCCCCAGCATTTT.

The chain links TRBV27 to TRBJ2-1; 12 bases are shared with TRBD2. This CDR3 contains 15 residues. Germline loops: CDR1 MNHEY, CDR2 SMNVEV (reference sequence). Trimming removed 5 bases from V and 9 bases from J; junction bases left unmatched: 8. The CDR3 DNA reads TGTGCCAGCAGTCTCGGACTAGCGGGACCTGTTGAGCAGTTCTTC. This codes for CASSLGLAGPVEQFF.

Only a few counts were recorded for this clone. The rearrangement links TRBV9 to TRBJ1-6; TRBD1 aligns across 7 bases. CDR1 and CDR2 from the germline V gene are SGDLS and YYNGEE. V shed 0 bases, J shed 2 bases, and the junction held 8 bases outside the gene matches. The CDR3 runs to 18 residues. Written as DNA, the CDR3 is TGTGCCAGCAGCGTAGTTCGGCATGGACAGGCCTATAATTCACCCCTCCACTTT. It yields the protein CASSVVRHGQAYNSPLHF.

The chain is built from TRBV28 and TRBJ2-3; 14 nucleotides align to TRBD2. V dropped 6 bases and J dropped 13; count of bases not matched to a gene: 9. Germline CDR1 and CDR2: MDHEN and SYDVKM. CDR3 length equals 14 residues. CDR3 bases: TGTGCCAGCAGCCCCGGACTAGCGGGGGGTCGAAAGTATTTT. It is translated as CASSPGLAGGRKYF.

This chain links TRBV6-5 with TRBJ1-5, with D hard to call. Germline assignment: CDR1 MNHEY and CDR2 SVGAGI. Trimming took 6 bases from V and 6 from J, leaving 18 bases between them. This CDR3 region has 15 residues. The CDR3 loop is CASRGGDITAQPQHF. The CDR3 DNA sequence: TGTGCCAGCAGGGGAGGAGACATCACCGCTCAGCCCCAGCATTTT.

This chain joins TRBV19 and TRBJ1-5; D might be TRBD1 (5 bases). Between the trimmed V and J ends, which lost 7 bases and 5 bases, there was a span of 18 bases. The CDR3 is made up of 15 amino acids. The germline V gene encodes CDR1 LNHDA and CDR2 SQIVND (reference sequence). For the CDR3, the DNA is TGTGCCAGTATTCCCGCGGGGCAGGTCCATCAGCCCCAGCATTTT. Encoded protein: CASIPAGQVHQPQHF.

The rearrangement uses TRBV29-1 and TRBJ1-4, with D perhaps matching TRBD1 (5 bases). In germline, CDR1 is SQVTM, CDR2 ANQGSEA. V lost 6 bases, J lost 8 bases, and 16 bases lay in between. This CDR3 has 13 amino acids. The CDR3 region is CSVGWGAGEKLFF. CDR3 DNA sequence: TGCAGCGTGGGCTGGGGCGCGGGGGAAAAACTGTTTTTT.

The chain carries TRBV30 and TRBJ2-5, with a possible D match to TRBD2 (5 bases). This CDR3 spans 13 amino acids. Germline V gene sequence: CDR1 GTSNPN, CDR2 SVGIG (reference sequence). The germline V and J ends were trimmed by 0 bases and 5 bases, with 10 bases remaining between them. CDR3 amino acids: CAWSVLGRETQYF. The CDR3 nucleotides read TGTGCCTGGAGTGTACTAGGGCGGGAGACCCAGTACTTC.